The TCR beta chain described here comes from a study of cytomegalovirus exposure and HLA in healthy donors. CDR1 and CDR2 from the germline V gene are LNHDA and SQIVND (reference sequence). The CDR3 length is 15 residues. V gave up 7 bases and J gave up 2 bases, with 17 bases separating them. 13 Jbeta primers and 60 Vbeta primers were used for the PCR. Profiling relied on immunoSEQ multiplex PCR, and the TCRdb table lists in-frame clones only, not all of them. The data show about 96,000 clones, with under 85% seen just once and less than 9.5% held by the top ten. In the case of this clone: Its cognate antigen is unknown.

Study-wide points: A later analysis showed that HLA-associated TCR beta chains had undergone more clonal expansion than equally common others.

The clonotype was recovered from a man between 50 and 59 years old in good health and CMV-seropositive. This chain uses TRBV19 with TRBJ1-2; no clear D. Sequenced input: PBMCs. In DNA, the CDR3 is TGTGCCAGTACCTCAGACGCGGGGATGAACTATGGCTACACCTTC. This encodes CASTSDAGMNYGYTF.